These 6 T cell receptor beta chains were sequenced from one sample in a study of T cells after yellow fever vaccination. TCRdb analysed the 5' RACE reads with MiXCR anew, one entry per CDR3 protein. The data contain 300,000 to 350,000 distinct CDR3 sequences, 3.5% to 5% of them singletons. The sequencing used PBMCs, collected 15 days after the yellow fever booster vaccination. Every receptor here comes from a man aged 18 to 29 who received the YFV17D yellow fever vaccine.

J is TRBJ2-7 and V is TRBV4-1; no clear D gene. The ends were cut back, 1 base at V and 4 bases at J, with 11 bases in the middle. CDR1 MGHRA and CDR2 YSYEKL come from the germline V gene. This CDR3 region has 14 residues. The CDR3 is CASSQGHGEYEQYF. CDR3 coding DNA: TGCGCCAGCAGCCAAGGTCACGGCGAGTACGAGCAGTACTTC.

Ten or more counts support this clonotype. This chain joins TRBV4-2 and TRBJ2-7; tentatively, D is TRBD1 (5 bases). This CDR3 spans 15 amino acids. Germline lookup yields CDR1 LGHNA and CDR2 YNFKEQ. Trimming removed 3 bases from V and 0 bases from J, with 12 bases in between. CDR3 loop: CASSQDQGSSYEQYF. The CDR3 nucleotides are TGTGCCAGCAGCCAGGACCAGGGCAGCTCCTACGAGCAGTACTTC.

This clonotype showed up just a few times. The chain combines TRBV7-2 with TRBJ2-3; D remains ambiguous. Trimming stripped 5 bases from V and 1 base from J, with 10 bases between. The CDR3 is 14 residues long. CDR1 and CDR2 from the germline V gene are SGHTA and FQGNSA. This CDR3 is CASSLPLGTDTQYF. The DNA of the CDR3 is TGTGCCAGCAGCCTCCCGTTGGGCACAGATACGCAGTATTTT.

This clonotype was seen only a few times. The CDR3 sequence: CASSHEGGLGSSEQYF. The CDR3 region has the DNA TGTGCCAGCAGCCATGAGGGGGGGCTCGGATCCAGCGAGCAGTACTTC. The gene calls are TRBV3-1 and TRBJ2-7; D is perhaps TRBD2 (7 bases). This CDR3 contains 16 residues. Germline V gives CDR1 LGHDT, CDR2 YNNKEL (reference sequence). V gave up 3 bases and J gave up 6 bases, with 21 bases separating them.

The chain has TRBV12-3 or TRBV12-4 and TRBJ1-6; D is perhaps TRBD1 (5 bases). The germline V and J ends were trimmed by 8 bases and 5 bases, with 13 bases remaining between them. This CDR3 is built from 14 residues. The CDR3 nucleotides read TGTGCCAGCTCACGGCAGGGTGATAATTCACCCCTCCACTTT. This sequence encodes CASSRQGDNSPLHF.

This clonotype has ten or more counts. V gene TRBV18 combines with J gene TRBJ1-1; TRBD1 might be the D (5 bases). The CDR3 runs to 16 residues. V was pared by 5 bases and J by 4 bases, with 20 bases between. Germline lookup yields CDR1 KGHSH and CDR2 LQKENI. The CDR3 sequence: CASSSRTGYRGTEAFF. CDR3 nucleotide sequence: TGTGCCAGCTCATCGCGTACAGGATATCGGGGCACTGAAGCTTTCTTT.